Below, 23 T cell receptor beta chains from the same sample are listed, as sequenced in a study of neurological immune-mediated disorders. Each CDR3 protein gets one entry after TCRdb re-called the 5' RACE reads with MiXCR. The sample consists of roughly 62,000 distinct CDR3 sequences, 3% to 4% of them appearing once. The specimen sequenced was PBMCs. The receptors stem from a woman in her forties or fifties with multiple sclerosis.

This clonotype has at least ten counts. V and J are TRBV20-1 and TRBJ2-2; 7 nucleotides match TRBD1. The junction had 1 base not matched to a gene; V was cut back by 0 bases and J by 6 bases. CDR3 size: 13 residues. The V gene's germline CDR1 is DFQATT and CDR2 SNEGSKA (reference sequence). CDR3 protein: CSARDGQAGELFF. The CDR3 nucleotides read TGCAGTGCTAGAGACGGACAGGCCGGGGAGCTGTTTTTT.

There are many counts of this clonotype. The chain links TRBV11-2 to TRBJ1-1; D might be TRBD1 (5 bases). V lost 0 bases, J lost 3 bases, and 8 bases lay in between. The germline gives CDR1 SGHAT, CDR2 FQNNGV. This CDR3 region has 14 residues. The CDR3 region has the DNA TGTGCCAGCAGCTTAGATCAAGGGGACACTGAAGCTTTCTTT. Protein sequence: CASSLDQGDTEAFF.

This clonotype has ten or more counts. The chain uses TRBV6-6 and TRBJ1-1; D possibly corresponds to TRBD1 (5 bases). Trimming stripped 2 bases from V and 4 bases from J, with 8 bases between. The CDR3 length is 13 residues. Germline values: CDR1 MNHNY, CDR2 SVGAGI (reference sequence). The CDR3 DNA is TGTGCCAGCAGTTACGGAGGGACCACTGAAGCTTTCTTT. Its translation is CASSYGGTTEAFF.

This clonotype was detected ten times or more. This chain joins TRBV20-1 and TRBJ2-1, with D perhaps given as TRBD1 or TRBD2 (5 bases each). The V end was cut by 5 bases, the J end by 0 bases, with 29 bases between. This CDR3 is built from 20 residues. Germline V gives CDR1 DFQATT, CDR2 SNEGSKA (reference sequence). In DNA, the CDR3 is TGCAGTGCTCTACACGACAGATTTGCGTCCGGGGTTAACTCCTACAATGAGCAGTTCTTC. It yields the protein CSALHDRFASGVNSYNEQFF.

This clonotype was counted between two and nine times. A much larger clonotype is one base distant, so this may be a read error. This rearrangement joins TRBV7-9 to TRBJ2-4, with 9 bases identical to TRBD1. With V trimmed by 4 bases and J by 10 bases, 17 bases remained unmatched. Germline V CDR1 and CDR2: SEHNR, FQNEAQ (reference sequence). The CDR3 extends over 17 amino acids. The CDR3 DNA sequence: TGTGCCAGCAGCTCCCGGGTTACCGGGACAGGGTCAAAAATTCAGTACTTC. Translation gives CASSSRVTGTGSKIQYF.

This clonotype has at least ten counts. J is TRBJ1-4 and V is TRBV12-3 or TRBV12-4; D ambiguous. The CDR3 extends over 14 amino acids. Trimming left V 5 bases short and J 0 bases short, with 7 bases between. The CDR3 region has the DNA TGTGCCAGCAGTAGCTACGCAACTAATGAAAAACTGTTTTTT. Protein product: CASSSYATNEKLFF.

This clonotype was counted ten times or more. The genes are TRBV7-6 and TRBJ1-3; D possibly corresponds to TRBD1 (6 bases). Deletions cut 5 bases from V and 0 bases from J, with 14 bases between. This CDR3 is 16 amino acids long. Germline V CDR1 and CDR2: SGHVS, FNYEAQ. The CDR3 loop reads CASSQPQGISGNTIYF. The CDR3 nucleotides are TGTGCCAGCAGCCAACCGCAGGGGATCTCTGGAAACACCATATATTTT.

This clonotype has a count of ten or more. This chain links TRBV5-1 with TRBJ2-3; D unclear. V was pared by 0 bases and J by 2 bases, with 7 bases between. The CDR3 consists of 14 residues. CDR1 and CDR2 from the germline V gene are SGHRS and YFSETQ. CDR3 amino acids: CASSLVVNTDTQYF. As DNA, the CDR3 is TGCGCCAGCAGCTTGGTAGTCAACACAGATACGCAGTATTTT.

This clonotype was observed many times. The chain carries TRBV5-1 and TRBJ2-1, with 12 positions matching TRBD2. The CDR3 loop spans 15 amino acids. Germline trimming cut 5 bases from V and 7 bases from J; bases unmatched to any gene: 7. Germline V CDR1 and CDR2: SGHRS, YFSETQ. CDR3 bases: TGCGCCAGCAGGACGACTAGCGGGAGTGGGAATGAGCAGTTCTTC. Translation gives CASRTTSGSGNEQFF.

Ten or more counts support this clonotype. The chain has TRBV20-1 and TRBJ2-1; 7 positions agree with TRBD2. This CDR3 region has 14 residues. Germline assignment: CDR1 DFQATT and CDR2 SNEGSKA (reference sequence). The V and J ends lost 6 bases and 7 bases, in that order; junction bases with no gene match: 12. This CDR3 is CSAQSSGLGNEQFF. The CDR3 coding sequence is TGCAGTGCGCAGTCTAGCGGCCTTGGGAATGAGCAGTTCTTC.

This clonotype has ten or more counts. The chain carries TRBV10-3 and TRBJ1-6; no reliable D call. Trimming shortened V by 3 bases and J by 10 bases, and 10 bases separated the two germline ends. Per germline, CDR1 ENHRY and CDR2 SYGVKD. CDR3 length equals 13 residues. The CDR3 here is CAISDPMGSPLHF. The CDR3 coding sequence is TGTGCCATCAGTGACCCAATGGGATCACCCCTCCACTTT.

The table lists this clonotype with many counts. The V gene is TRBV6-6, the J gene TRBJ2-7, with 12 nucleotides matching TRBD2. Trimming removed 6 bases from V and 1 base from J; junction bases left unmatched: 10. CDR1 and CDR2 from the germline V gene are MNHNY and SVGAGI (reference sequence). The CDR3 is 17 amino acids. This CDR3 is CASRVTPGTSGSYEQYF. The DNA for the CDR3 is TGTGCCAGCAGAGTTACGCCCGGGACTAGCGGGTCCTACGAGCAGTACTTC.

This clonotype was found many times. V usage is TRBV20-1 and J usage is TRBJ2-7, with 9 bases fitting TRBD1. The germline gives CDR1 DFQATT, CDR2 SNEGSKA (reference sequence). The CDR3 loop spans 14 amino acids. Trimming at V came to 4 bases and at J to 5 bases, leaving 9 bases not matched to a gene. Here the CDR3 reads CSATDNRGPNEQYF. The CDR3 DNA reads as TGCAGTGCTACGGACAACAGGGGGCCAAACGAGCAGTACTTC.

In its sample, this clonotype is medium-sized. CDR3 sequence: CSARDPLAGDTGELFF. CDR3 nucleotides: TGCAGTGCTAGAGATCCGCTAGCGGGAGACACCGGGGAGCTGTTTTTT. The chain couples TRBV20-1 to TRBJ2-2; 10 bases are a match to TRBD2. This CDR3 has 16 residues. Trimming removed 0 bases from V and 3 bases from J; junction bases left unmatched: 4. CDR1 and CDR2 (germline): DFQATT, SNEGSKA (reference sequence).

At least ten counts were recorded for this clonotype. The gene calls are TRBV12-3 or TRBV12-4 and TRBJ1-1; D gene uncertain. The CDR3 has 11 amino acids. Trimming stripped 3 bases from V and 6 bases from J, with 5 bases between. The CDR3 here is CASSFRAEAFF. The DNA of the CDR3 is TGTGCCAGCAGTTTTCGGGCTGAAGCTTTCTTT.

Regarding this clonotype: A much larger clone is a single base away; this may be a read error. The chain links TRBV7-8 to TRBJ2-6; no definite D call. Deletions cut 1 base from V and 10 bases from J, with 11 bases between. Per the germline V gene, CDR1 is SGHVS and CDR2 is FQNEAQ. The CDR3 consists of 14 residues. CDR3 in amino acids: CASSLDRKQNVLTF. The CDR3 DNA reads TGTGCCAGCAGCTTAGATCGGAAGCAAAACGTCCTGACTTTC.

This clonotype was counted many times. The rearrangement links TRBV27 to TRBJ1-5; possible D gene TRBD1, 5 bases. V was shortened by 5 bases and J by 5 bases, with 10 bases between the two germline ends. CDR1 MNHEY and CDR2 SMNVEV come from the germline V gene (reference sequence). The CDR3 is 13 amino acids. Here the CDR3 DNA reads TGTGCCAGCAGTGGGGGGGAGTATCAGCCCCAGCATTTT. It codes for CASSGGEYQPQHF.

This clonotype came up many times. The rearrangement uses TRBV9 and TRBJ2-3; D could derive from TRBD1 or TRBD2 (5 bases each). CDR1 and CDR2 (germline): SGDLS, YYNGEE. The CDR3 length is 14 residues. Trimming left V 3 bases short and J 2 bases short, with 10 bases between. CDR3 protein: CASSGGPYTDTQYF. CDR3 sequence (DNA): TGTGCCAGCAGCGGGGGACCCTACACAGATACGCAGTATTTT. Full variable domain (remainder filled in from reference TRBV9 and TRBJ2-3): DSGVTQTPKHLITATGQRVTLRCSPRSGDLSVYWYQQSLDQGLQFLIQYYNGEERAKGNILERFSAQQFPDLHSELNLSSLELGDSALYFCASSGGPYTDTQYFGPGTRLTVL.

This clonotype came up many times. The V call is TRBV20-1, the J call TRBJ2-7, with 11 positions matching TRBD1. The ends lost 0 bases at V and 6 bases at J; junction bases unmatched: 1. The CDR3 has 13 amino acids. Germline V gives CDR1 DFQATT, CDR2 SNEGSKA (reference sequence). This CDR3 reads CSARDGTGGEQYF. The CDR3 DNA reads as TGCAGTGCTAGAGACGGGACAGGGGGCGAGCAGTACTTC.

This clonotype was detected many times. V is TRBV7-2 and J is TRBJ2-5, with 8 bases matching TRBD2. The CDR3 is 15 residues long. Germline V gene lookup returns CDR1 SGHTA and CDR2 FQGNSA. The V gene end was trimmed by 0 bases and the J gene end by 7 bases; junction bases not matched to a gene: 7. DNA of the CDR3: TGTGCCAGCAGCTTAGCATCCGGGACTAGAGGGACCCAGTACTTC. Translating it yields CASSLASGTRGTQYF.

This clonotype was seen repeatedly, ten times or more. V gene TRBV7-8 combines with J gene TRBJ2-2; 9 positions match TRBD1. The V and J ends lost 5 bases and 3 bases, in that order; junction bases with no gene match: 4. This CDR3 has 15 residues. Per germline, CDR1 SGHVS and CDR2 FQNEAQ. The CDR3: CASSPRTGDTGELFF. The CDR3 DNA follows: TGTGCCAGCAGCCCCCGGACAGGGGACACCGGGGAGCTGTTTTTT.

The chain couples TRBV7-2 to TRBJ2-7; TRBD1 matches at 8 bases. The germline gives CDR1 SGHTA, CDR2 FQGNSA. With V trimmed by 2 bases and J by 0 bases, 0 bases remained unmatched. This CDR3 is built from 14 residues. CDR3 sequence reads: CASSLTGGSYEQYF. For the CDR3, the DNA is TGTGCCAGCAGCTTAACAGGGGGCTCCTACGAGCAGTACTTC.

Many counts were recorded for this clonotype. The chain combines TRBV7-2 with TRBJ2-7, with 7 bases fitting TRBD2. CDR1 and CDR2 from the germline V gene are SGHTA and FQGNSA. The V gene end was trimmed by 2 bases and the J gene end by 3 bases; junction bases not matched to a gene: 10. The CDR3 is 16 amino acids. This CDR3 is CASSLIIQRGNYEQYF. CDR3 coding DNA: TGTGCCAGCAGCTTAATAATCCAGCGGGGAAACTACGAGCAGTACTTC.